Listed below are T cell receptor beta chains from one sample, sequenced in a study of post-analysis software for immune sequencing data. MiXCR, run by TCRdb on the PCR reads, gives a single entry per CDR3 protein. In the table there are hundreds of thousands of distinct CDR3 sequences, roughly 45% of which are singletons. The sequencing input was blood. These receptors all come from a girl under 18 with multiple sclerosis. The CDR3 runs from the conserved cysteine through the conserved F or W. Each record gives: CDR3 DNA, CDR3 protein, V gene, J gene, clone size, CDR3 length, D gene. A D gene is named only where the DNA matches it firmly. Part of the rows lack a size; the others show once, few, many or a class for expanded clones.

CDR3nt: TGCAGCGCCCTAAAAGAGACCCAGTACTTC; CDR3aa: CSALKETQYF; v_gene: TRBV29-1; j_gene: TRBJ2-5; abundance: -; len: 10; d_gene: -
CDR3nt: TGTGCCAGCAAGATGAAAGGGAACACTGAAGCTTTCTTT; CDR3aa: CASKMKGNTEAFF; v_gene: TRBV2; j_gene: TRBJ1-1; abundance: -; len: 13; d_gene: -
CDR3nt: TGCAGCTCGTTGGGGACAGCCTTCTCCTACAATGAGCAGTTCTTC; CDR3aa: CSSLGTAFSYNEQFF; v_gene: TRBV29-1; j_gene: TRBJ2-1; abundance: -; len: 15; d_gene: TRBD1
CDR3nt: TGCGCCAGCAGCCAGGACAGTTATATCCACGAGCGGTACTTC; CDR3aa: CASSQDSYIHERYF; v_gene: TRBV5-1; j_gene: TRBJ2-5; abundance: -; len: 14; d_gene: -
CDR3nt: TGTGCCAGCAGCCCAGGCGGCCTAGCTTCCTACGAGCAGTACTTC; CDR3aa: CASSPGGLASYEQYF; v_gene: TRBV12-3/TRBV12-4; j_gene: TRBJ2-7; abundance: -; len: 15; d_gene: -
CDR3nt: TGTGCCAGCAGTTTTTCTGTTACGCTGGAATCCTACAATGAGCAGTTCTTC; CDR3aa: CASSFSVTLESYNEQFF; v_gene: TRBV12-3/TRBV12-4; j_gene: TRBJ2-1; abundance: -; len: 17; d_gene: -
CDR3nt: TGTGCCAGCAGCTTAGAATCTGTTGCCAAAAACATTCAGTACTTC; CDR3aa: CASSLESVAKNIQYF; v_gene: TRBV11-3; j_gene: TRBJ2-4; abundance: -; len: 15; d_gene: -
CDR3nt: TGTGCCAGCCGTAGCGGGAGTCCCACCGGGGAGCTGTTTTTT; CDR3aa: CASRSGSPTGELFF; v_gene: TRBV12-3/TRBV12-4; j_gene: TRBJ2-2; abundance: -; len: 14; d_gene: TRBD2
CDR3nt: TGTGCCATCAGTGGGGGGAATAGCAATCAGCCCCAGCATTTT; CDR3aa: CAISGGNSNQPQHF; v_gene: TRBV10-3; j_gene: TRBJ1-5; abundance: -; len: 14; d_gene: -
CDR3nt: TGTGCCAGCAGCCCAACCCAGGCCAGCAGCAATCAGCCCCAGCATTTT; CDR3aa: CASSPTQASSNQPQHF; v_gene: TRBV11-2; j_gene: TRBJ1-5; abundance: -; len: 16; d_gene: -
CDR3nt: TGCAGTGCTAGTGAGGAGACCCAGTACTTC; CDR3aa: CSASEETQYF; v_gene: TRBV20-1; j_gene: TRBJ2-5; abundance: many; len: 10; d_gene: -
CDR3nt: TGTGCCAGCAGTTTCGGTTCGGGTCGCAATCAGCCCCAGCATTTT; CDR3aa: CASSFGSGRNQPQHF; v_gene: TRBV12-3/TRBV12-4; j_gene: TRBJ1-5; abundance: few; len: 15; d_gene: -
CDR3nt: TGTGCCAGCAACCCAGCCTATAATTCACCCCTCCACTTT; CDR3aa: CASNPAYNSPLHF; v_gene: TRBV12-3/TRBV12-4; j_gene: TRBJ1-6; abundance: few; len: 13; d_gene: -
CDR3nt: TGCACCCTCCGACCTCCGGGGGGCAGTGGCTACACCTTC; CDR3aa: CTLRPPGGSGYTF; v_gene: TRBV29-1; j_gene: TRBJ1-2; abundance: few; len: 13; d_gene: -
CDR3nt: TGTGCCACCGAGCCGGGGACGGCCTGGGAAGATACGCAGTATTTT; CDR3aa: CATEPGTAWEDTQYF; v_gene: TRBV2; j_gene: TRBJ2-3; abundance: -; len: 15; d_gene: -
CDR3nt: TGTGCCTGGAGTATAAGGGGGGACAGGGGCTACAATGAGCAGTTCTTC; CDR3aa: CAWSIRGDRGYNEQFF; v_gene: TRBV30; j_gene: TRBJ2-1; abundance: few; len: 16; d_gene: TRBD1
CDR3nt: TGCGCCAGCAGCCAAGATCTGAGGTACGAGCAGTACTTC; CDR3aa: CASSQDLRYEQYF; v_gene: TRBV4-1; j_gene: TRBJ2-7; abundance: -; len: 13; d_gene: -
CDR3nt: TGTGCCAGCAGCCGTATAAATTCACCCCTCCACTTT; CDR3aa: CASSRINSPLHF; v_gene: TRBV6-5; j_gene: TRBJ1-6; abundance: -; len: 12; d_gene: -
CDR3nt: TGCGCCAGCAGCTTGCCGACTAGCGGGTTTCCAGAGCAGTTCTTC; CDR3aa: CASSLPTSGFPEQFF; v_gene: TRBV5-1; j_gene: TRBJ2-1; abundance: few; len: 15; d_gene: TRBD2
CDR3nt: TGTGCCAGCAGCGGGCGACAGGGAGACTACGAGCAGTACTTC; CDR3aa: CASSGRQGDYEQYF; v_gene: TRBV7-9; j_gene: TRBJ2-7; abundance: -; len: 14; d_gene: TRBD1
CDR3nt: TGTGCCAGCAGCCAAGGGCTAGCGGGAGGGGTCGAGCAGTTCTTC; CDR3aa: CASSQGLAGGVEQFF; v_gene: TRBV3-1; j_gene: TRBJ2-1; abundance: -; len: 15; d_gene: TRBD2
CDR3nt: TGCGCCAGCAGCACCCGGGACACAAACTACGAGCAGTACTTC; CDR3aa: CASSTRDTNYEQYF; v_gene: TRBV5-1; j_gene: TRBJ2-7; abundance: -; len: 14; d_gene: -
CDR3nt: TGTGCCAGCAGCTGGGGTTTAAACTACGAGCAGTACTTC; CDR3aa: CASSWGLNYEQYF; v_gene: TRBV7-2; j_gene: TRBJ2-7; abundance: few; len: 13; d_gene: -
CDR3nt: TGTGCCAGCAGTGAATGGGATCTCCCCTCAAGCAACTATGGCTACACCTTC; CDR3aa: CASSEWDLPSSNYGYTF; v_gene: TRBV2; j_gene: TRBJ1-2; abundance: -; len: 17; d_gene: -
CDR3nt: TGTGCCAGCAGTTACCGGGACAGGGAGCTTGAAGCTTTCTTT; CDR3aa: CASSYRDRELEAFF; v_gene: TRBV6-5; j_gene: TRBJ1-1; abundance: few; len: 14; d_gene: TRBD1
CDR3nt: TGTGCCAGCAGGGTAACAGGGGTAGGCGAGCAGTACTTC; CDR3aa: CASRVTGVGEQYF; v_gene: TRBV13; j_gene: TRBJ2-7; abundance: once; len: 13; d_gene: TRBD1
CDR3nt: TGTGCCAGCAGTTCCTTGGACAGGGGAGGCGAGACCCAGTACTTC; CDR3aa: CASSSLDRGGETQYF; v_gene: TRBV12-3/TRBV12-4; j_gene: TRBJ2-5; abundance: many; len: 15; d_gene: TRBD1
CDR3nt: TGCGCCAGCAGCGCCGGGGCGAGCACAGATACGCAGTATTTT; CDR3aa: CASSAGASTDTQYF; v_gene: TRBV5-1; j_gene: TRBJ2-3; abundance: -; len: 14; d_gene: -
CDR3nt: TGTGCCAGCAGGTACAGGGGGGTCTACGAGCAGTACTTC; CDR3aa: CASRYRGVYEQYF; v_gene: TRBV6-2/TRBV6-3; j_gene: TRBJ2-7; abundance: -; len: 13; d_gene: TRBD1
CDR3nt: TGCGCCAGCAGCCTAGACCAGGGTCTGGAGCAGTACTTC; CDR3aa: CASSLDQGLEQYF; v_gene: TRBV4-1; j_gene: TRBJ2-7; abundance: -; len: 13; d_gene: -
CDR3nt: TGTGCCAGCAGCCTTAATATCCGGGAAAAACTGTTTTTT; CDR3aa: CASSLNIREKLFF; v_gene: TRBV7-6; j_gene: TRBJ1-4; abundance: -; len: 13; d_gene: -
CDR3nt: TGTGCCAGCAGCCAGGGGTCCTACGAGCAGTACTTC; CDR3aa: CASSQGSYEQYF; v_gene: TRBV7-9; j_gene: TRBJ2-7; abundance: many; len: 12; d_gene: -
CDR3nt: TGTGCCATCAGTGAGTCGGTGAGGGACCTGCGTGCTAACTATGGCTACACCTTC; CDR3aa: CAISESVRDLRANYGYTF; v_gene: TRBV10-3; j_gene: TRBJ1-2; abundance: few; len: 18; d_gene: -
CDR3nt: TGTGCCAGCAGCCCAGGGGGCATGTTCACAGATACGCAGTATTTT; CDR3aa: CASSPGGMFTDTQYF; v_gene: TRBV11-2; j_gene: TRBJ2-3; abundance: few; len: 15; d_gene: TRBD1
CDR3nt: TGCAGCGTTGAGGACGGGGATAGCAATCAGCCCCAGCATTTT; CDR3aa: CSVEDGDSNQPQHF; v_gene: TRBV29-1; j_gene: TRBJ1-5; abundance: -; len: 14; d_gene: -
CDR3nt: TGTGCCAGCAGCGATGGACAGTTTAGCACAGATACGCAGTATTTT; CDR3aa: CASSDGQFSTDTQYF; v_gene: TRBV5-6; j_gene: TRBJ2-3; abundance: few; len: 15; d_gene: -
CDR3nt: TGTGCCAGCAGCCCGTATACAGCGGGGGACTATGGCTACACCTTC; CDR3aa: CASSPYTAGDYGYTF; v_gene: TRBV7-9; j_gene: TRBJ1-2; abundance: -; len: 15; d_gene: -
CDR3nt: TGCGCCAGCAGCCAAGATGGACAGGGGGCCAACTATGGCTACACCTTC; CDR3aa: CASSQDGQGANYGYTF; v_gene: TRBV4-1; j_gene: TRBJ1-2; abundance: few; len: 16; d_gene: TRBD1
CDR3nt: TGTGCCAGCAGTTCCGGCCAGGGGGTCTCCCTAAGCACAGATACGCAGTATTTT; CDR3aa: CASSSGQGVSLSTDTQYF; v_gene: TRBV27; j_gene: TRBJ2-3; abundance: -; len: 18; d_gene: TRBD1
CDR3nt: TGTGCCAGCAGGGTATCAGGCGAGGACGAGCAGTACTTC; CDR3aa: CASRVSGEDEQYF; v_gene: TRBV6-6; j_gene: TRBJ2-7; abundance: -; len: 13; d_gene: -
CDR3nt: TGTGCCAGCAGTGAAGGTAGCGGATTCTACAATGAGCAGTTCTTC; CDR3aa: CASSEGSGFYNEQFF; v_gene: TRBV2; j_gene: TRBJ2-1; abundance: -; len: 15; d_gene: -
CDR3nt: TGCAGTGCTAGAGATGCCACGGGACAGGGCCAAGAGACCCAGTACTTC; CDR3aa: CSARDATGQGQETQYF; v_gene: TRBV20-1; j_gene: TRBJ2-5; abundance: -; len: 16; d_gene: TRBD1
CDR3nt: TGTGCCAGCAGTGAAGTGGGGACAGTGGAAAACATTCAGTACTTC; CDR3aa: CASSEVGTVENIQYF; v_gene: TRBV2; j_gene: TRBJ2-4; abundance: -; len: 15; d_gene: TRBD1
CDR3nt: TGTGCCACCGGATTCGGTAGCAATCAGCCCCAGCATTTT; CDR3aa: CATGFGSNQPQHF; v_gene: TRBV15; j_gene: TRBJ1-5; abundance: few; len: 13; d_gene: -
CDR3nt: TGTGCCAGCAGCCATGATGGGGCAAACTTGGGATCCGATACGCAGTATTTT; CDR3aa: CASSHDGANLGSDTQYF; v_gene: TRBV14; j_gene: TRBJ2-3; abundance: few; len: 17; d_gene: -
CDR3nt: TGTGCCAGCAGCTTAGATGGCCTCACAGCCCCCTACGAGCAGTACTTC; CDR3aa: CASSLDGLTAPYEQYF; v_gene: TRBV7-9; j_gene: TRBJ2-7; abundance: -; len: 16; d_gene: -
CDR3nt: TGTGCCAGCAGCCTATTCATAGGCCAGCCCCAGCATTTT; CDR3aa: CASSLFIGQPQHF; v_gene: TRBV3-1; j_gene: TRBJ1-5; abundance: -; len: 13; d_gene: -
CDR3nt: TGTGCCGGCAGTGAAGTTAACGAGCAGTACTTC; CDR3aa: CAGSEVNEQYF; v_gene: TRBV2; j_gene: TRBJ2-7; abundance: -; len: 11; d_gene: -
CDR3nt: TGCGCCAGCTCTGAAAACAGGGGAAACCCTGAAGCTTTCTTT; CDR3aa: CASSENRGNPEAFF; v_gene: TRBV4-1; j_gene: TRBJ1-1; abundance: -; len: 14; d_gene: TRBD1
CDR3nt: TGCAGTGCCACCACCCAGGGGGCCTACGAACAGTACTTC; CDR3aa: CSATTQGAYEQYF; v_gene: TRBV20-1; j_gene: TRBJ2-5; abundance: -; len: 13; d_gene: TRBD1
CDR3nt: TGTGCCATCAGTGAGGGTCTGGAGCTCTCCTACGAGCAGTACTTC; CDR3aa: CAISEGLELSYEQYF; v_gene: TRBV10-3; j_gene: TRBJ2-7; abundance: -; len: 15; d_gene: -
CDR3nt: TGTGCCAGCAGCTTAGAATCCCTTCAGGGGGCTGGCGAGCAGTACTTC; CDR3aa: CASSLESLQGAGEQYF; v_gene: TRBV13; j_gene: TRBJ2-7; abundance: -; len: 16; d_gene: TRBD1
CDR3nt: TGTGTCGTAGCGGGGGGGAGCACAGATACGCAGTATTTT; CDR3aa: CVVAGGSTDTQYF; v_gene: TRBV6-5; j_gene: TRBJ2-3; abundance: -; len: 13; d_gene: TRBD2
CDR3nt: TGTGCCAGCAGTTTAAGCCAGTGGAGTGCTGGCTACACCTTC; CDR3aa: CASSLSQWSAGYTF; v_gene: TRBV12-3/TRBV12-4; j_gene: TRBJ1-2; abundance: once; len: 14; d_gene: -
CDR3nt: TGCGCCAGCGGCCAGCCCGGGGCAACTAATGAAAAACTGTTTTTT; CDR3aa: CASGQPGATNEKLFF; v_gene: TRBV4-1; j_gene: TRBJ1-4; abundance: few; len: 15; d_gene: -
CDR3nt: TGTGCCAGCAGGGAACTGGGACAGGCGTTCTACAATGAGCAGTTCTTC; CDR3aa: CASRELGQAFYNEQFF; v_gene: TRBV6-1; j_gene: TRBJ2-1; abundance: few; len: 16; d_gene: TRBD1
CDR3nt: TGTGCCAGCAGCCACCAGACAAGGGACACTGAAGCTTTCTTT; CDR3aa: CASSHQTRDTEAFF; v_gene: TRBV3-1; j_gene: TRBJ1-1; abundance: -; len: 14; d_gene: -
CDR3nt: TGCAGCGTTGGGGTGCTAGACGAGCAGTACTTC; CDR3aa: CSVGVLDEQYF; v_gene: TRBV29-1; j_gene: TRBJ2-7; abundance: many; len: 11; d_gene: -
CDR3nt: TGTGCCTCTGGACAGGGGGAGCAGTTCTTC; CDR3aa: CASGQGEQFF; v_gene: TRBV19; j_gene: TRBJ2-1; abundance: -; len: 10; d_gene: TRBD1
CDR3nt: TGCGCCAGCAGCTTGGTTAGCGCAGCTTCCTACAATGAGCAGTTCTTC; CDR3aa: CASSLVSAASYNEQFF; v_gene: TRBV5-1; j_gene: TRBJ2-1; abundance: few; len: 16; d_gene: -